The 25 T cell receptor beta chains listed next were all sequenced from one sample in a study of T cells in tumors after PD-1 blockade. Here immunoSEQ multiplex PCR was the method, and the copy in TCRdb shows in-frame clones only, minus some. In the table there are approximately 50,000 clones, 65% to 85% of which are singletons. This sample comprised PBMCs, obtained before anti-PD-1 therapy. Source of these receptors: a human donor with advanced basal cell or squamous cell carcinoma (not recorded which).

In its sample, this clone was seen once. The gene calls are TRBV13 and TRBJ1-2, with 7 bases that match TRBD1. V shed 5 bases and J 8 bases; nucleotides not matched to a gene: 14. This CDR3 is 15 amino acids long. Germline V CDR1 and CDR2: PRHDT, FYEKMQ (reference sequence). The DNA of the CDR3 is TGTGCCAGCAGCAAGAACACACAGGGGAGTGGCGGCTACACCTTC. Translation: CASSKNTQGSGGYTF.

The rearrangement links TRBV6-5 to TRBJ2-2; D remains ambiguous. V was cut by 1 base and J by 2 bases, with 11 bases left in between. The CDR3 is made up of 16 amino acids. Looked up from germline, CDR1 is MNHEY and CDR2 is SVGAGI. The CDR3 spells CASSYYWDINTGELFF. DNA of the CDR3: TGTGCCAGCAGTTACTATTGGGATATAAACACCGGGGAGCTGTTTTTT.

Only one count was recorded for this clone. The chain couples TRBV7-9 to TRBJ2-5, with 7 bases fitting TRBD1. CDR3 length: 15 residues. V shed 1 base and J 5 bases; nucleotides not matched to a gene: 7. Germline CDR1 SEHNR, CDR2 FQNEAQ (reference sequence). Here the CDR3 reads CASSLGDRVGETQYF. The DNA for the CDR3 is TGTGCCAGCAGCTTAGGAGACAGGGTGGGGGAGACCCAGTACTTC.

This rearrangement joins TRBV7-2 to TRBJ2-3; 8 bases are shared with TRBD2. V shed 1 base, J shed 5 bases, and the junction held 11 bases outside the gene matches. Germline V gene data show CDR1 as SGHTA and CDR2 as FQGNSA. This CDR3 has 17 residues. CDR3 protein: CASSLGSGVARGDTQYF. DNA of the CDR3: TGTGCCAGCAGCTTAGGTAGCGGGGTCGCTCGAGGAGATACGCAGTATTTT.

The rearrangement uses TRBV5-1 and TRBJ2-1, with D possibly being TRBD2 (5 bases). The CDR3 extends over 14 amino acids. Per germline, CDR1 SGHRS and CDR2 YFSETQ. V lost 5 bases and J 5 bases, leaving 14 bases between the germline ends. CDR3 residues: CASRGTGSNNEQFF. Written as DNA, the CDR3 is TGCGCCAGCAGGGGAACGGGGAGCAACAATGAGCAGTTCTTC.

This clone was seen once. In DNA form, the CDR3 reads TGTGCCAGCAGTCTACGCCGGGGGACAAAGAACACTGAAGCTTTCTTT. The encoded protein is CASSLRRGTKNTEAFF. The J gene is TRBJ1-1, the V gene TRBV28; D might be TRBD1 (6 bases). The CDR3 sequence is 16 residues long. The V gene's germline CDR1 is MDHEN and CDR2 SYDVKM. V gave up 5 bases and J gave up 1 base, with 17 bases separating them.

The CDR3 nucleotides read TGTGCCAGCAGTTCCGCTCGAGGTAACTATGGCTACACCTTC. This encodes CASSSARGNYGYTF. The chain has TRBV28 and TRBJ1-2; D call uncertain. The CDR3 covers 14 residues. V was shortened by 4 bases and J by 1 base, with 10 bases between the two germline ends. Germline CDR1 reads MDHEN; CDR2 reads SYDVKM.

V and J are TRBV5-8 and TRBJ2-7, with D perhaps being TRBD1 or TRBD2 (5 bases each). The CDR3 contains 15 residues. Trimming shortened V by 7 bases and J by 6 bases, and 23 bases separated the two germline ends. Germline CDR1 SGHTS, CDR2 YDEGEE. The CDR3 protein is CASLSGGIRQGEQYF. Written as DNA, the CDR3 is TGTGCCAGCCTTTCCGGAGGTATCAGGCAGGGCGAGCAGTACTTC.

The chain couples TRBV2 to TRBJ2-1; D not resolved. V gave up 4 bases and J gave up 9 bases, with 19 bases separating them. Germline CDR1 is SNHLY and CDR2 is FYNNEI. The CDR3 covers 15 residues. CDR3 in amino acids: CASSVGASLGFEQFF. CDR3 bases: TGTGCCAGCAGTGTCGGAGCGTCCCTTGGATTTGAGCAGTTCTTC. Full variable domain (rest looked up from reference TRBV2 and TRBJ2-1): EPEVTQTPSHQVTQMGQEVILRCVPISNHLYFYWYRQILGQKVEFLVSFYNNEISEKSEIFDDQFSVERPDGSNFTLKIRSTKLEDSAMYFCASSVGASLGFEQFFGPGTRLTVL.

The rearrangement links TRBV24-1 to TRBJ1-4, with TRBD1 identical over 7 bases. Unmatched junction bases numbered 4, after V lost 0 bases and J lost 4 bases. The CDR3 contains 16 residues. Germline V lookup: CDR1 KGHDR, CDR2 SFDVKD. As DNA, the CDR3 is TGTGCCACCAGTGATTTGGGGACAGTCCTTAATGAAAAACTGTTTTTT. It is translated as CATSDLGTVLNEKLFF.

This chain connects TRBV2 to TRBJ1-5; D is undetermined. From germline, CDR1 is SNHLY and CDR2 FYNNEI. V was cut by 8 bases and J by 6 bases, with 17 bases left in between. The CDR3 runs to 14 residues. This CDR3 reads CASGMGLEGQPQHF. The CDR3, as DNA: TGTGCCAGCGGGATGGGTTTGGAAGGTCAGCCCCAGCATTTT.

The chain combines TRBV7-8 with TRBJ2-3; no clear D gene. The CDR3 sequence is 14 residues long. Germline V gives CDR1 SGHVS, CDR2 FQNEAQ. V was trimmed by 5 bases and J by 0 bases, leaving 9 bases between them. In nucleotides, the CDR3 is TGTGCCAGCAGCCCACTCTCTAGCACAGATACGCAGTATTTT. It encodes CASSPLSSTDTQYF.

The chain is built from TRBV6-5 and TRBJ2-2; D possibly corresponds to TRBD1 (6 bases). CDR1 is MNHEY and CDR2 is SVGAGI in the germline V gene. CDR3 length equals 15 residues. Trimming removed 5 bases from V and 4 bases from J, with 14 bases in between. In nucleotides, the CDR3 is TGTGCCAGCAGTCTTGTACAGGGTACCACCGGGGAGCTGTTTTTT. This gives the protein CASSLVQGTTGELFF.

The rearrangement uses TRBV18 and TRBJ2-5, with D possibly matching TRBD2 (5 bases). V was cut by 0 bases and J by 0 bases, with 8 bases left in between. This CDR3 contains 15 residues. Germline V gene sequence: CDR1 KGHSH, CDR2 LQKENI. The CDR3: CASSPPLANQETQYF. The CDR3, as DNA: TGTGCCAGCTCACCACCGTTAGCGAACCAAGAGACCCAGTACTTC.

The chain couples TRBV4-1 to TRBJ2-7, with D perhaps matching TRBD1 or TRBD2 (5 bases each). This CDR3 contains 15 residues. Trimming removed 1 base from V and 0 bases from J, with 10 bases in between. The germline V gene has CDR1 MGHRA and CDR2 YSYEKL. DNA for the CDR3: TGCGCCAGCAGCCAAGGATCGGGGACCTCCTACGAGCAGTACTTC. As protein: CASSQGSGTSYEQYF.

The chain carries TRBV7-6 and TRBJ2-1; weak D call: TRBD2 (6 bases). Trimming removed 0 bases at V and 9 bases at J, with 18 bases between. The length of the CDR3 is 16 residues. CDR1 and CDR2 (germline): SGHVS, FNYEAQ. The chain's CDR3 is CASSLAFAGPYPEQFF. For the CDR3, the DNA is TGTGCCAGCAGCTTAGCGTTTGCGGGACCCTACCCTGAGCAGTTCTTC.

This sequence joins TRBV5-4 and TRBJ2-1; 12 bases are shared with TRBD2. The CDR3 extends over 16 amino acids. The junction had 6 bases not matched to a gene; V was cut back by 4 bases and J by 4 bases. Germline lookup yields CDR1 SGHNT and CDR2 YYREEE (reference sequence). The CDR3 DNA follows: TGTGCCAGCAGCCTCGGACTAGCGGGGCTATACAATGAGCAGTTCTTC. Its translation is CASSLGLAGLYNEQFF.

V and J are TRBV4-2 and TRBJ2-1; 12 bases are shared with TRBD2. The CDR3 runs 16 residues. V lost 1 base and J lost 7; bases outside the gene matches: 5. Per the germline V gene, CDR1 is LGHNA and CDR2 is YNFKEQ. This CDR3 is CASSQVLGTSGNEQFF. CDR3 nucleotide sequence: TGTGCCAGCAGCCAAGTATTGGGGACTAGCGGGAATGAGCAGTTCTTC.

The CDR3 bases are TGTGCCACCAGTGATGGACTAGCGGGGAGTTATGACGAGACCCAGTACTTC. Encoded protein: CATSDGLAGSYDETQYF. The rearrangement links TRBV24-1 to TRBJ2-5, with TRBD2 matching over 12 bases. Unmatched junction bases numbered 9, after V lost 3 bases and J lost 5 bases. Germline-derived CDR1 and CDR2 are KGHDR and SFDVKD. The CDR3 is made up of 17 amino acids.

This sequence joins TRBV11-3 and TRBJ2-7; 15 bases map to TRBD2. J gave up 10 bases and V 6 bases, and 10 bases lay outside the gene matches. CDR3 size: 15 residues. The germline V gene encodes CDR1 SGHNT and CDR2 YENEEA. CDR3 loop: CASSYRGLAGGPQYF. The CDR3 DNA is TGTGCCAGCAGTTATAGAGGACTAGCGGGAGGGCCCCAGTACTTC.

This clone is a singleton in its sample. One end of the junction fails to match germline, which may point to a read error. The sample has other DNA sequences that encode this CDR3 too. V gene TRBV6-4 combines with J gene TRBJ2-3; D gene ambiguous. The germline V gene has CDR1 MRHNA and CDR2 SNTAGT. The CDR3 length is 12 residues. CDR3 loop: CASRPSTDTQYF. For the CDR3, the DNA is TGCGCCAGCAGGCCCAGCACAGATACGCAGTATTTT.

The genes are TRBV7-3 and TRBJ2-3, with TRBD2 matching 7 bases. CDR3 length: 15 residues. CDR1 and CDR2 from the germline V gene are SGHTA and FQGTGA. V dropped 5 bases and J dropped 0; count of bases not matched to a gene: 5. The CDR3 spells CASSIGGGSTDTQYF. In DNA form, the CDR3 reads TGTGCCAGCAGCATAGGCGGGGGTAGCACAGATACGCAGTATTTT.

The chain recombines TRBV7-9 with TRBJ1-2; perhaps TRBD1 as D (6 bases). The germline V gene has CDR1 SEHNR and CDR2 FQNEAQ (reference sequence). CDR3 length equals 17 residues. V lost 4 bases and J lost 4, with 22 bases in between. This CDR3 reads CASSSQRWGRETYGYTF. For the CDR3, the DNA is TGTGCCAGCAGCTCTCAGCGATGGGGGCGGGAGACCTATGGCTACACCTTC.

A single count supports this clone. CDR3: CASSQDPAEETQYF. For the CDR3, the DNA is TGTGCCAGCAGCCAAGACCCGGCTGAAGAGACCCAGTACTTC. The chain is built from TRBV3-1 (or the pseudogene TRBV3-2) and TRBJ2-5, with D hard to call. V was pared by 0 bases and J by 3 bases, with 8 bases between. CDR1 and CDR2 from the germline V gene are LGHDT and YNNKEL (reference sequence). The CDR3 spans 14 residues.

This rearrangement joins TRBV6-4 to TRBJ1-1; no clear D. The CDR3 loop spans 14 amino acids. Trimming removed 1 base at V and 2 bases at J, with 8 bases between. CDR1 MRHNA and CDR2 SNTAGT come from the germline V gene. The CDR3 loop reads CASSDYSRNTEAFF. In nucleotides, the CDR3 is TGTGCCAGCAGTGACTATAGTCGTAACACTGAAGCTTTCTTT.